The 27 T cell receptor beta chains below come from one sample, sequenced in a study of blood T cell repertoires in COVID-19. Produced via immunoSEQ multiplex PCR; TCRdb's table is partial and in-frame only. The table lists under 60,000 clones, over 80% of them singletons. Sequenced material: peripheral blood. The source of these receptors is a human donor in a cohort sampled during active COVID-19.

The CDR3 nucleotides read TGTGCCAGCAGCTTAATGTTAATCGGCGGGGGGGGCACAGATACGCAGTATTTT. It codes for CASSLMLIGGGGTDTQYF. This sequence joins TRBV11-2 and TRBJ2-3; TRBD2 matches 9 bases. The germline CDR1 and CDR2 sequences are SGHAT and FQNNGV. Losses at the gene ends were 2 bases for V and 1 base for J; bases not matched to a gene: 10. The CDR3 loop spans 18 amino acids. Variable domain in full (rest from reference TRBV11-2 and TRBJ2-3): EAGVAQSPRYKIIEKRQSVAFWCNPISGHATLYWYQQILGQGPKLLIQFQNNGVVDDSQLPKDRFSAERLKGVDSTLKIQPAKLEDSAVYLCASSLMLIGGGGTDTQYFGPGTRLTVL.

The chain carries TRBV3-1 (or the pseudogene TRBV3-2) and TRBJ2-4, with TRBD2 identical over 9 bases. This CDR3 spans 15 amino acids. CDR1 is LGHDT and CDR2 is YNNKEL in the germline V gene (reference sequence). J lost 9 bases, V lost 4 bases, and 10 bases had no gene match. CDR3 sequence: CASSRRIAGESIQYF. CDR3 in DNA: TGTGCCAGCAGCCGCCGAATAGCGGGGGAGAGCATTCAGTACTTC.

This clone appeared once. V is TRBV6-5 and J is TRBJ2-5; a possible D gene is TRBD2 (7 bases). Trimming removed 4 bases from V and 4 bases from J, with 13 bases in between. The CDR3 loop spans 14 amino acids. Looked up from germline, CDR1 is MNHEY and CDR2 is SVGAGI. CDR3 sequence reads: CASSSAGARETQYF. The DNA of the CDR3 is TGTGCCAGCAGTTCGGCGGGGGCCAGAGAGACCCAGTACTTC.

The CDR3 coding sequence is TGTGCCAGCAGTAAACAGGGGAACAATCAGCCCCAGCATTTT. Its translation: CASSKQGNNQPQHF. The V call is TRBV27, the J call TRBJ1-5; 7 bases are a match to TRBD1. CDR1 is MNHEY and CDR2 is SMNVEV in the germline V gene (reference sequence). The CDR3 consists of 14 residues. Trimming cost V 5 bases and J 3 bases; bases outside gene matches: 4.

The V gene is TRBV19, the J gene TRBJ1-1, with 7 bases matching TRBD1. The CDR3 loop spans 16 amino acids. Germline loops: CDR1 LNHDA, CDR2 SQIVND (reference sequence). The J segment lost 0 bases and the V segment lost 5 bases, leaving 9 bases of the junction unmatched. CDR3 bases: TGTGCCAGTAGTCTCCCCCACGGGACAGTGAACACTGAAGCTTTCTTT. Its protein product is CASSLPHGTVNTEAFF.

This sequence joins TRBV12-3 or TRBV12-4 and TRBJ2-7; D gene uncertain. V was clipped by 8 bases and J by 0 bases, with 11 bases between them. The CDR3 consists of 13 residues. The CDR3 protein is CASGPSSSYEQYF. The DNA for the CDR3 is TGTGCCAGCGGTCCATCGAGCTCCTACGAGCAGTACTTC.

The chain couples TRBV6-2 or TRBV6-3 to TRBJ1-5; 10 bases are a match to TRBD1. V shed 6 bases, J shed 6 bases, and the junction held 5 bases outside the gene matches. Germline CDR1 MNHEY, CDR2 SVGEGT. The CDR3 spans 14 residues. The CDR3, as DNA: TGTGCCAGCAGCTTTGGACAGGGGGTTCAGCCCCAGCATTTT. Its protein product is CASSFGQGVQPQHF.

The chain employs TRBV2 and TRBJ2-7; D gene ambiguous. With 8 bases removed from V and 0 bases from J, the gap between germline ends came to 8 bases. Looked up from germline, CDR1 is SNHLY and CDR2 is FYNNEI. CDR3 length: 12 residues. The CDR3 coding sequence is TGTGCCAGCTCCTCCAGCTCCTACGAGCAGTACTTC. It translates to CASSSSSYEQYF.

The chain has TRBV6-2 or TRBV6-3 and TRBJ2-2, with D possibly matching TRBD2 (5 bases). Trimming took off 2 bases at V and 6 bases at J, with 13 bases between the two ends. CDR3 length equals 15 residues. Germline V gene lookup returns CDR1 MNHEY and CDR2 SVGEGT. CDR3 loop: CASSYTVSGAGELFF. The DNA of the CDR3 is TGTGCCAGCAGTTACACCGTATCCGGGGCCGGGGAGCTGTTTTTT.

This clone was observed a handful of times. This chain connects TRBV5-4 to TRBJ2-7, with 11 positions matching TRBD2. There are 15 residues in the CDR3. Germline V gives CDR1 SGHNT, CDR2 YYREEE (reference sequence). The V and J ends lost 4 bases and 5 bases, in that order; junction bases with no gene match: 8. The DNA of the CDR3 is TGTGCCAGCAGCCGAGGTGGGACTAGCGGTGACGAGCAGTACTTC. Translating gives CASSRGGTSGDEQYF.

The V and J genes are TRBV30 and TRBJ1-2; no definite D call. The CDR3 totals 12 residues. Deletions cut 2 bases from V and 8 bases from J, with 12 bases between. From germline, CDR1 is GTSNPN and CDR2 SVGIG (reference sequence). The CDR3 here is CAWSSGIRGYTF. CDR3 sequence (DNA): TGTGCCTGGAGTTCAGGCATCCGAGGCTACACCTTC.

The chain joins TRBV19 to TRBJ2-1, with D hard to call. V lost 3 bases, J lost 6 bases, and 9 bases lay in between. The CDR3 runs 13 residues. Germline CDR1 is LNHDA and CDR2 is SQIVND (reference sequence). The DNA for the CDR3 is TGTGCCAGTAGTATTGTTGTCCGCAATGAGCAGTTCTTC. It yields the protein CASSIVVRNEQFF.

This clone was recorded only once. V usage is TRBV7-2 and J usage is TRBJ2-1; a weak D match, TRBD1 (6 bases). V lost 0 bases, J lost 6 bases, and 12 bases lay in between. The CDR3 covers 15 residues. Germline-derived CDR1 and CDR2 are SGHTA and FQGNSA. The CDR3 sequence is CASSLAGAASNEQFF. The CDR3 DNA follows: TGTGCCAGCAGCTTAGCGGGGGCCGCCTCCAATGAGCAGTTCTTC.

The chain recombines TRBV7-2 with TRBJ2-4; the D gene is possibly TRBD1 (5 bases). The CDR3 runs 14 residues. Germline V gene lookup returns CDR1 SGHTA and CDR2 FQGNSA. V lost 1 base and J lost 6, with 10 bases in between. CDR3 loop: CASSLDQGLNIQYF. The CDR3 nucleotides read TGTGCCAGCAGCTTAGATCAGGGCCTAAACATTCAGTACTTC. The whole variable domain, remainder taken from reference TRBV7-2 and TRBJ2-4, is GAGVSQSPSNKVTEKGKDVELRCDPISGHTALYWYRQSLGQGLEFLIYFQGNSAPDKSGLPSDRFSAERTGGSVSTLTIQRTQQEDSAVYLCASSLDQGLNIQYFGAGTRLSVL.

The CDR3 DNA is TGTGCCAGCAGTGAAGGGACAAGGCAGACTAACTATGGCTACACCTTC. Its protein product is CASSEGTRQTNYGYTF. The chain carries TRBV6-1 and TRBJ1-2; weak D call: TRBD1 (5 bases). Trimming left V 1 base short and J 0 bases short, with 12 bases between. The CDR3 has 16 amino acids. Germline V gives CDR1 MNHNS, CDR2 SASEGT.

The J gene is TRBJ1-2, the V gene TRBV7-2; D gene uncertain. The V and J ends lost 5 bases and 4 bases respectively, with 14 bases between them. Germline V gene data show CDR1 as SGHTA and CDR2 as FQGNSA. The CDR3 has 14 residues. CDR3 region: CASSHPRGSYGYTF. In DNA, the CDR3 is TGTGCCAGCAGCCACCCTCGGGGTAGCTATGGCTACACCTTC.

This clone was found once. The CDR3 here is CASGPSGGRNQPQHF. The CDR3 DNA is TGTGCTAGTGGTCCTTCGGGGGGACGCAATCAGCCCCAGCATTTT. The chain carries TRBV12-5 and TRBJ1-5; TRBD1 is a possible D gene (5 bases). The V gene lost 5 bases and the J gene lost 2 bases, with 13 bases spanning the gap. Germline V gene lookup returns CDR1 LGHNT and CDR2 FRNRAP. The CDR3 is 15 residues long. Complete variable domain (other parts from reference TRBV12-5 and TRBJ1-5): DARVTQTPRHKVTEMGQEVTMRCQPILGHNTVFWYRQTMMQGLELLAYFRNRAPLDDSGMPKDRFSAEMPDATLATLKIQPSEPRDSAVYFCASGPSGGRNQPQHFGDGTRLSIL.

The chain couples TRBV3-1 (or the pseudogene TRBV3-2) to TRBJ2-1, with D maybe TRBD2 (6 bases). This CDR3 spans 17 amino acids. In germline, CDR1 is LGHDT, CDR2 YNNKEL (reference sequence). Trimming shortened V by 0 bases and J by 2 bases, and 14 bases separated the two germline ends. The DNA for the CDR3 is TGTGCCAGCAGCCAAGAAAGGGGCGGGATGCCCTACAATGAGCAGTTCTTC. Protein: CASSQERGGMPYNEQFF.

V is TRBV7-9 and J is TRBJ1-1; 7 nucleotides line up with TRBD1. This CDR3 is built from 18 residues. Germline V lookup: CDR1 SEHNR, CDR2 FQNEAQ (reference sequence). V lost 0 bases and J lost 1; bases outside the gene matches: 11. The CDR3 sequence is CASSLARTGPIGNTEAFF. The CDR3 bases are TGTGCCAGCAGCTTAGCCAGGACAGGTCCTATTGGGAACACTGAAGCTTTCTTT. The variable domain in full, with the rest retrieved from reference TRBV7-9 and TRBJ1-1, is DTGVSQNPRHKITKRGQNVTFRCDPISEHNRLYWYRQTLGQGPEFLTYFQNEAQLEKSRLLSDRFSAERPKGSFSTLEIQRTEQGDSAMYLCASSLARTGPIGNTEAFFGQGTRLTVV.

This chain links TRBV9 with TRBJ2-7, with D possibly TRBD2 on 5 matching bases. CDR3 length: 15 amino acids. V lost 4 bases and J 2 bases, leaving 16 bases between the germline ends. Germline CDR1 and CDR2: SGDLS and YYNGEE. The DNA for the CDR3 is TGTGCCAGCAGCCCAGTGGAGCGAGCGGCCTACGAGCAGTACTTC. Translated, it gives CASSPVERAAYEQYF.

J is TRBJ1-2 and V is TRBV5-4; D gene ambiguous. Looked up from germline, CDR1 is SGHNT and CDR2 is YYREEE (reference sequence). V was pared by 0 bases and J by 7 bases, with 13 bases between. The CDR3 spans 14 residues. The CDR3 nucleotides are TGTGCCAGCAGCTTGGGTGGTAGTTCCTCTGGCTACACCTTC. Translating gives CASSLGGSSSGYTF. The complete variable domain, with remaining parts taken from reference TRBV5-4 and TRBJ1-2, reads ETGVTQSPTHLIKTRGQQVTLRCSSQSGHNTVSWYQQALGQGPQFIFQYYREEENGRGNFPPRFSGLQFPNYSSELNVNALELDDSALYLCASSLGGSSSGYTFGSGTRLTVV.

V usage is TRBV6-4 and J usage is TRBJ1-1; no clear D. V lost 4 bases, J lost 2 bases, and 11 bases lay in between. Germline lookup yields CDR1 MRHNA and CDR2 SNTAGT. This CDR3 is built from 14 residues. The CDR3 is CASSVGHGNTEAFF. The DNA for the CDR3 is TGTGCCAGCAGTGTTGGTCACGGTAACACTGAAGCTTTCTTT.

The rearrangement links TRBV7-9 to TRBJ1-2, with 7 bases fitting TRBD1. Germline values: CDR1 SEHNR, CDR2 FQNEAQ (reference sequence). CDR3 size: 13 residues. Trimming at V came to 3 bases and at J to 3 bases, leaving 1 base not matched to a gene. The CDR3 loop is CASSFQGDYGYTF. The CDR3 region has the DNA TGTGCCAGCAGCTTCCAGGGGGACTATGGCTACACCTTC.

V usage is TRBV25-1 and J usage is TRBJ2-7; D is undetermined. The germline V and J ends were trimmed by 7 bases and 2 bases, with 9 bases remaining between them. The CDR3 sequence is 12 residues long. CDR1 and CDR2 from the germline V gene are MGHDK and SYGVNS. CDR3 region: CASTGIAYEQYF. The CDR3 nucleotides are TGTGCCAGCACAGGCATAGCCTACGAGCAGTACTTC.

This clone has just one count. V gene TRBV6-2 or TRBV6-3 combines with J gene TRBJ1-1, with 8 nucleotides matching TRBD1. CDR3 length: 15 amino acids. From germline, CDR1 is MNHEY and CDR2 SVGEGT. Losses at the gene ends were 0 bases for V and 4 bases for J; bases not matched to a gene: 4. CDR3 protein: CASSYSGTGFTEAFF. CDR3 sequence (DNA): TGTGCCAGCAGTTACTCGGGGACAGGATTCACTGAAGCTTTCTTT.

The chain has TRBV6-4 and TRBJ1-1; 10 bases agree with TRBD1. CDR3 length: 13 amino acids. Trimming cost V 6 bases and J 12 bases; bases outside gene matches: 10. Germline V lookup: CDR1 MRHNA, CDR2 SNTAGT. CDR3 in DNA: TGTGCCAGCAGACCGACAGGGGGCGCGCGAACTTTCTTT. It codes for CASRPTGGARTFF.

J is TRBJ1-2 and V is TRBV20-1; TRBD1 agrees at 7 bases. V was clipped by 3 bases and J by 1 base; unmatched bases: 2. CDR1 DFQATT and CDR2 SNEGSKA come from the germline V gene (reference sequence). This CDR3 contains 13 residues. CDR3 DNA sequence: TGCAGTGCTAGTCAGGGGGGTAACTATGGCTACACCTTC. This encodes CSASQGGNYGYTF.